Included here is one T cell receptor (beta chain) sequence, with context. This record comes from a study of blood T cell repertoires in COVID-19. On the study more broadly: Italy, Spain and the United States were the sources of the convalescent and acute COVID-19 samples. T cells, B-cell-depleted T cells, or PBMCs supplied cDNA or gDNA.

Study processing details: Cell counts per sample came from amplifying reference gene primers. The method was immunoSEQ multiplex PCR; TCRdb's version includes in-frame clones alone and lacks a portion of them. V and J calls and clone size are those listed in that table; D and trimming were worked out from the DNA. Of more than 200,000 clones detected, approximately 88% appear once; the ten largest clones hold about 0.64%. Germline V gene lookup returns CDR1 SNHLY and CDR2 FYNNEI. The CDR3 extends over 14 amino acids. Trimming cost V 7 bases and J 0 bases, with 12 bases left between them. Sequenced sample: peripheral blood. The rearrangement joins TRBV2 to TRBJ1-1; D is possibly TRBD1 (5 bases). The source is a human donor in a cohort sampled during active COVID-19. The CDR3 DNA reads TGTGCCAGCAAGGAGGGGAAAATGAACACTGAAGCTTTCTTT. It encodes CASKEGKMNTEAFF.